The clone carrying this T cell receptor (beta chain) showed up just a few times. The data stem from a study of beta chain features in type 1 diabetes. The V gene's germline CDR1 is MNHNY and CDR2 SVGAGI (reference sequence). V was clipped by 6 bases and J by 0 bases, with 11 bases between them. This CDR3 is 14 amino acids long. Every bit of the isolated RNA underwent reverse transcription, so sequencing read expressed TCRB transcripts. Generated by immunoSEQ multiplex PCR, the TCRdb table keeps only in-frame clones and is missing some. This table holds almost 350,000 clones, 6.5% to 10% found once. The sequenced sample was central memory CD4+ T cells from blood. The rearrangement joins TRBV6-6 to TRBJ1-1; D gene ambiguous. The sequence was collected from a woman younger than 30 in good health. CDR3 in amino acids: CASRPSEMNTEAFF. In nucleotides, the CDR3 is TGTGCCAGCAGGCCAAGTGAAATGAACACTGAAGCTTTCTTT.